The 20 T cell receptor beta chains given below trace back to one sample, sequenced in a study of T cells in Graves' hyperthyroidism and ophthalmopathy. TCR beta CDR3 region amplification was performed from RNA transcripts. A first-round RT-PCR of the TCR CDR3 used the HTBI primer set. TCRdb re-called the multiplex PCR reads through MiXCR, storing one row per CDR3 protein. This sample yields around 500,000 distinct CDR3 sequences, of which 22% are seen a single time; less than 65% belongs to the top ten. Sequencing used blood. All receptors come from a woman in her seventies with Graves' ophthalmopathy.

The chain carries TRBV2 and TRBJ2-1; TRBD2 matches 14 bases. Trimming cost V 7 bases and J 8 bases; bases outside gene matches: 7. The CDR3 spans 15 residues. Looked up from germline, CDR1 is SNHLY and CDR2 is FYNNEI. For the CDR3, the DNA is TGTGCCAGCATCTTGGGACTAGCGGGAGTGGATGAGCAGTTCTTC. Residues: CASILGLAGVDEQFF.

This clonotype was seen at least ten times. The chain carries TRBV7-2 and TRBJ2-5; D unresolved. The CDR3 runs to 13 residues. Trimming took off 7 bases at V and 5 bases at J, with 14 bases between the two ends. Germline V gene sequence: CDR1 SGHTA, CDR2 FQGNSA. CDR3 sequence (DNA): TGTGCCAGCACCCAGCCGCAGACGGAGACCCAGTACTTC. Translated, it gives CASTQPQTETQYF.

Ten or more counts support this clonotype. The gene calls are TRBV12-3 or TRBV12-4 and TRBJ2-7; 10 bases map to TRBD2. The CDR3 runs 15 residues. The ends lost 6 bases at V and 6 bases at J; junction bases unmatched: 11. The CDR3 DNA is TGTGCCAGCAGCCAAACAGCGGGAGGGGTCTCCGAGCAGTACTTC. Amino acids: CASSQTAGGVSEQYF.

The CDR3 loop is CASSLGGQAIEQYF. In DNA, the CDR3 is TGTGCCAGCAGCTTAGGGGGACAGGCCATCGAGCAGTACTTC. The rearrangement links TRBV7-8 to TRBJ2-7; 8 nucleotides align to TRBD1. CDR1 SGHVS and CDR2 FQNEAQ come from the germline V gene. The J segment lost 6 bases and the V segment lost 1 base, leaving 5 bases of the junction unmatched. CDR3 length: 14 residues.

The sample holds many counts of this clonotype. The chain has TRBV12-3 or TRBV12-4 and TRBJ2-3, with 8 bases fitting TRBD2. J gave up 4 bases and V 6 bases, and 6 bases lay outside the gene matches. The CDR3 spans 14 residues. CDR3 residues: CASSPAGAPDTQYF. The CDR3 DNA sequence: TGTGCCAGCAGCCCAGCGGGAGCCCCAGATACGCAGTATTTT.

In its sample, this clonotype was seen a few times. The chain recombines TRBV19 with TRBJ2-3, with TRBD1 matching over 9 bases. Germline V lookup: CDR1 LNHDA, CDR2 SQIVND (reference sequence). This CDR3 is built from 12 residues. V lost 5 bases and J lost 9; bases outside the gene matches: 3. The CDR3 is CASSSGQGTQYF. The CDR3 DNA reads TGTGCCAGTAGTTCAGGACAGGGGACGCAGTATTTT. Combining the CDR3 with reference TRBV19 and TRBJ2-3 gives the whole variable domain DGGITQSPKYLFRKEGQNVTLSCEQNLNHDAMYWYRQDPGQGLRLIYYSQIVNDFQKGDIAEGYSVSREKKESFPLTVTSAQKNPTAFYLCASSSGQGTQYFGPGTRLTVL.

This clonotype came up a few times. V usage is TRBV11-3 and J usage is TRBJ2-1, with D maybe TRBD2 (5 bases). The germline V gene encodes CDR1 SGHNT and CDR2 YENEEA. The V end was cut by 1 base, the J end by 15 bases, with 16 bases between. This CDR3 contains 13 residues. CDR3 sequence (DNA): TGTGCCAGCAGCTTAGGAGGGAGATCCATTCCGTTCTTC. Its translation is CASSLGGRSIPFF. Supplemented by reference TRBV11-3 and TRBJ2-1, the full variable domain reads EAGVVQSPRYKIIEKKQPVAFWCNPISGHNTLYWYLQNLGQGPELLIRYENEEAVDDSQLPKDRFSAERLKGVDSTLKIQPAELGDSAVYLCASSLGGRSIPFFGPGTRLTVL.

The rearrangement uses TRBV20-1 and TRBJ1-3; D is unclear. The CDR3 contains 14 residues. The germline V gene encodes CDR1 DFQATT and CDR2 SNEGSKA (reference sequence). V lost 0 bases and J 4 bases, leaving 10 bases between the germline ends. The CDR3 region has the DNA TGCAGTGCTAGAGATCAGAGGCCGGGAAACACCATATATTTT. It translates to CSARDQRPGNTIYF.

V and J are TRBV30 and TRBJ2-3, with 7 bases fitting TRBD2. The CDR3 runs 14 residues. Germline V CDR1 and CDR2: GTSNPN, SVGIG (reference sequence). V gave up 4 bases and J gave up 3 bases; unmatched junction bases: 7. CDR3 nucleotides: TGTGCCTGGATTTACAGCGGGATGACAGATACGCAGTATTTT. It encodes CAWIYSGMTDTQYF.

The rearrangement uses TRBV18 and TRBJ1-1; possibly TRBD1 for D (6 bases). Germline V gene lookup returns CDR1 KGHSH and CDR2 LQKENI. Trimming took 3 bases from V and 1 from J, leaving 9 bases between them. This CDR3 is built from 14 residues. The CDR3 reads CASSPGQSNTEAFF. The CDR3 coding sequence is TGTGCCAGCTCACCGGGACAATCGAACACTGAAGCTTTCTTT. Full variable domain (rest looked up from reference TRBV18 and TRBJ1-1): NAGVMQNPRHLVRRRGQEARLRCSPMKGHSHVYWYRQLPEEGLKFMVYLQKENIIDESGMPKERFSAEFPKEGPSILRIQQVVRGDSAAYFCASSPGQSNTEAFFGQGTRLTVV.

This clonotype was seen at least ten times. This rearrangement joins TRBV28 to TRBJ2-1, with 9 bases that match TRBD2. The CDR3 spans 12 residues. The germline CDR1 and CDR2 sequences are MDHEN and SYDVKM. V lost 4 bases to trimming and J lost 10 bases; unmatched junction nucleotides: 2. CDR3 in DNA: TGTGCCAGCAGTTCAGGACTAGCGGAGCAGTTCTTC. It codes for CASSSGLAEQFF.

The V gene is TRBV20-1, the J gene TRBJ2-7; either TRBD1 or TRBD2 may fit D (5 bases each). V lost 3 bases and J 3 bases, leaving 9 bases between the germline ends. Germline-derived CDR1 and CDR2 are DFQATT and SNEGSKA (reference sequence). CDR3 size: 12 residues. CDR3 residues: CSASGTLYEQYF. The CDR3 region has the DNA TGCAGTGCTAGTGGGACCCTCTACGAGCAGTACTTC.

The chain recombines TRBV6-7 with TRBJ2-7; possibly TRBD1 for D (5 bases). TRBV6-7 is known as an ORF, though its function is uncertain. The CDR3 spans 11 residues. V lost 8 bases to trimming and J lost 5 bases, with 10 bases between them. CDR3 nucleotide sequence: TGTGCCAGCCAGGGTTTCCACGAGCAGTACTTC. Its translation is CASQGFHEQYF.

This clonotype has at least ten counts. This chain connects TRBV2 to TRBJ2-7; the D is unclear. In germline, CDR1 is SNHLY, CDR2 FYNNEI. This CDR3 contains 14 residues. V lost 1 base to trimming and J lost 0 bases, with 7 bases between them. In DNA form, the CDR3 reads TGTGCCAGCAGTGAAGAGAAGGGCTCCTACGAGCAGTACTTC. Residues: CASSEEKGSYEQYF.

This clonotype was observed at least ten times. The rearrangement links TRBV12-3 or TRBV12-4 to TRBJ2-2; possible D gene TRBD1, 6 bases. Between the trimmed V and J ends, which lost 5 bases and 8 bases, there was a span of 15 bases. The CDR3 is made up of 14 amino acids. The CDR3 DNA reads TGTGCCAGCAGTACGTCCTACAGGGAGGGGGAGCTGTTTTTT. Its protein is CASSTSYREGELFF.

This clonotype was observed at least ten times. The genes are TRBV5-1 and TRBJ2-3; 9 nucleotides match TRBD2. Germline V CDR1 and CDR2: SGHRS, YFSETQ. The J segment lost 4 bases and the V segment lost 3 bases, leaving 3 bases of the junction unmatched. The CDR3 runs to 14 residues. The chain's CDR3 is CASSWREGADTQYF. In DNA, the CDR3 is TGCGCCAGCAGCTGGCGGGAGGGCGCAGATACGCAGTATTTT.

The chain employs TRBV5-1 and TRBJ2-5; D might be TRBD1 or TRBD2, each matching 7 bases. Deletions cut 4 bases from V and 2 bases from J, with 15 bases between. This CDR3 spans 15 amino acids. Germline CDR1 SGHRS, CDR2 YFSETQ. The CDR3 here is CASSRGTAGQETQYF. The CDR3 coding sequence is TGCGCCAGCAGCAGGGGGACAGCGGGACAAGAGACCCAGTACTTC.

This clonotype has a handful of counts. This chain joins TRBV6-2 or TRBV6-3 and TRBJ2-1; weak D call: TRBD2 (5 bases). Germline V gene lookup returns CDR1 MNHEY and CDR2 SVGEGT. CDR3 length: 16 amino acids. Trimming took off 0 bases at V and 2 bases at J, with 11 bases between the two ends. CDR3 bases: TGTGCCAGCAGTTACTCTACAGCGGCCACCTACAATGAGCAGTTCTTC. As protein: CASSYSTAATYNEQFF.

This clonotype was counted at least ten times. CDR3 residues: CASSLEPGVNQPQHF. The CDR3 DNA reads as TGTGCCAGCAGTTTGGAGCCGGGAGTAAATCAGCCCCAGCATTTT. The rearrangement uses TRBV12-3 or TRBV12-4 and TRBJ1-5; D remains ambiguous. This CDR3 region has 15 residues. Trimming took off 3 bases at V and 4 bases at J, with 13 bases between the two ends.

This clonotype was detected ten times or more. V gene TRBV7-2 combines with J gene TRBJ2-7, with D unclear. The germline gives CDR1 SGHTA, CDR2 FQGNSA. Trimming removed 8 bases at V and 4 bases at J, with 15 bases between. CDR3 length: 13 residues. The CDR3 nucleotides are TGTGCCAGCTCAAACACACCACTTTACGAGCAGTACTTC. Its translation is CASSNTPLYEQYF.